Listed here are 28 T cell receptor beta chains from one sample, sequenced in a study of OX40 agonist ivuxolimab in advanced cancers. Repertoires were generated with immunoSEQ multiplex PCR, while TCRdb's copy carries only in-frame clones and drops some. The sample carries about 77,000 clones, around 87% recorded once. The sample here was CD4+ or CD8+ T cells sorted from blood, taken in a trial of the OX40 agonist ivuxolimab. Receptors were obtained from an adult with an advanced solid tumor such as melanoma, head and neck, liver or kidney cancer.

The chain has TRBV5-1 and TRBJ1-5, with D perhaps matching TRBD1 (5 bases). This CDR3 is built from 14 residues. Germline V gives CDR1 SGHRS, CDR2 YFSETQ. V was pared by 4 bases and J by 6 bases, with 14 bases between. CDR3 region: CASSRTSGGQPQHF. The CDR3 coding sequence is TGCGCCAGCAGCCGCACCTCCGGGGGTCAGCCCCAGCATTTT.

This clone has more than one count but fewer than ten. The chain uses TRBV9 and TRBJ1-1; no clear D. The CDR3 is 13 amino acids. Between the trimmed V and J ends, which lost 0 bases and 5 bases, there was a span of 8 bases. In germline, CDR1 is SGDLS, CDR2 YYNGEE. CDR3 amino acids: CASSVEMGTEAFF. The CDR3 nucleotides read TGTGCCAGCAGCGTAGAGATGGGAACTGAAGCTTTCTTT.

CDR3 in DNA: TGTGCCAGCAGCTTAGCGCGGGACGGTTGGGAGCAGTACTTC. Amino acids: CASSLARDGWEQYF. This chain connects TRBV7-3 to TRBJ2-7; D is perhaps TRBD2 (6 bases). V dropped 2 bases and J dropped 7 bases, with 15 bases sitting between them. The CDR3 runs 14 residues. Looked up from germline, CDR1 is SGHTA and CDR2 is FQGTGA.

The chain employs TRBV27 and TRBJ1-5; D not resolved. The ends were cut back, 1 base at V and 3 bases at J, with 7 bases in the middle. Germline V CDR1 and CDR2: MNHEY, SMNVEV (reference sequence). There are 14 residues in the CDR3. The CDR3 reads CASSLWGTNQPQHF. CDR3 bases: TGTGCCAGCAGTTTATGGGGTACCAATCAGCCCCAGCATTTT.

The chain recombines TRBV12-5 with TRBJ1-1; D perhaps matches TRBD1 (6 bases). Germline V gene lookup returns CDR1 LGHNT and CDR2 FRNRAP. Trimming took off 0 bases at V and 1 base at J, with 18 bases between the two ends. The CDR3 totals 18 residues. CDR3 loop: CASGLVTKGGGRNTEAFF. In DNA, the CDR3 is TGTGCTAGTGGTTTGGTAACGAAAGGGGGGGGTAGGAACACTGAAGCTTTCTTT.

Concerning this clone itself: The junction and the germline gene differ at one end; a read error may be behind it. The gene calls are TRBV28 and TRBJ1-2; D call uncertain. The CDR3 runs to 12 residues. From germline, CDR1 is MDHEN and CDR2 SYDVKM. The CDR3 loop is CASISRGYDYTF. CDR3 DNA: TGTGCCAGCATTTCACGTGGCTATGACTACACCTTC.

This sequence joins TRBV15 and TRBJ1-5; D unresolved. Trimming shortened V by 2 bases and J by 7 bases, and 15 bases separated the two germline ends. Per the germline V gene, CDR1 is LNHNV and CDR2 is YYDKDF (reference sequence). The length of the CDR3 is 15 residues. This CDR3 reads CATSRLIRREQPQHF. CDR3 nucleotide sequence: TGTGCCACCAGCAGACTCATAAGGCGTGAGCAGCCCCAGCATTTT.

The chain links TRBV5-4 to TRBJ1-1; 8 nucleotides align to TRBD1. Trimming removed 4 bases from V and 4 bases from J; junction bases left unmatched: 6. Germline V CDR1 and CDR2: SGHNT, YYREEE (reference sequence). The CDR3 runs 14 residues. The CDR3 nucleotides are TGTGCCAGCAGCAGAGGACAGGGCGGCACTGAAGCTTTCTTT. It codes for CASSRGQGGTEAFF.

The CDR3, as DNA: TGCGCCAGCAGTCAATCCTTCAGGGATGTAGGGGAAAAACTGTTTTTT. Translating it yields CASSQSFRDVGEKLFF. This rearrangement joins TRBV23-1 to TRBJ1-4; possibly TRBD1 for D (5 bases). TRBV23-1 belongs to the ORF category, with a function that is uncertain. The CDR3 contains 16 residues. Trimming cost V 0 bases and J 8 bases, with 16 bases left between them.

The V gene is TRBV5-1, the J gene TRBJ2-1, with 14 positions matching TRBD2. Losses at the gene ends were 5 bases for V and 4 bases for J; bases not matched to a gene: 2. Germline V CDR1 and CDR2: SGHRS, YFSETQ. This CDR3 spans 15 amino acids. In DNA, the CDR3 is TGCGCCAGCAGTTGGACTAGCGGGGGGTACAATGAGCAGTTCTTC. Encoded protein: CASSWTSGGYNEQFF.

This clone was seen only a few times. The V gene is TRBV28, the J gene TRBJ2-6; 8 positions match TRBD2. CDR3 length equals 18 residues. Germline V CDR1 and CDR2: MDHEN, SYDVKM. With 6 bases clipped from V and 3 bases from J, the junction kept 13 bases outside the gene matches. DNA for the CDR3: TGTGCCAGCAGCCCCGTCGGGAGGGCCCTCGGTGGGGCCAACGTCCTGACTTTC. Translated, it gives CASSPVGRALGGANVLTF.

The CDR3 DNA reads TGTGCCATCGCAAACAGGGTCGAGCAGTACTTC. It encodes CAIANRVEQYF. The rearrangement links TRBV28 to TRBJ2-7; perhaps TRBD1 as D (6 bases). CDR3 size: 11 residues. Germline V gene data show CDR1 as MDHEN and CDR2 as SYDVKM. V was clipped by 10 bases and J by 6 bases, with 13 bases between them.

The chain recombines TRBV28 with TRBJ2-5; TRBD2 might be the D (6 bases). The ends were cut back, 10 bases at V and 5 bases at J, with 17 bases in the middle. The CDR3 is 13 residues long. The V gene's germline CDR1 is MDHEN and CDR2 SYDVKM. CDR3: CATKEGSIETQYF. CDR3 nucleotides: TGTGCCACCAAGGAGGGATCGATTGAGACCCAGTACTTC.

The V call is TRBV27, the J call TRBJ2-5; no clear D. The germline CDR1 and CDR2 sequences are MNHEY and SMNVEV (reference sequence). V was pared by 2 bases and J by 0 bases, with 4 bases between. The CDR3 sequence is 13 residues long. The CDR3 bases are TGTGCCAGCAGTTTAGGGTACCAAGAGACCCAGTACTTC. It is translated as CASSLGYQETQYF.

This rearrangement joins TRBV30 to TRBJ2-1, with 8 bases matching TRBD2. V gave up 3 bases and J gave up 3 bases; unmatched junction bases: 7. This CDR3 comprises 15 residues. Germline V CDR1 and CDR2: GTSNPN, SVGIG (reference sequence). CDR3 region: CAWSATSGVYNEQFF. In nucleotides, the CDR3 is TGTGCCTGGAGCGCTACTAGCGGAGTCTACAATGAGCAGTTCTTC. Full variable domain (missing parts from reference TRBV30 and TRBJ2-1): SQTIHQWPATLVQPVGSPLSLECTVEGTSNPNLYWYRQAAGRGLQLLFYSVGIGQISSEVPQNLSASRPQDRQFILSSKKLLLSDSGFYLCAWSATSGVYNEQFFGPGTRLTVL.

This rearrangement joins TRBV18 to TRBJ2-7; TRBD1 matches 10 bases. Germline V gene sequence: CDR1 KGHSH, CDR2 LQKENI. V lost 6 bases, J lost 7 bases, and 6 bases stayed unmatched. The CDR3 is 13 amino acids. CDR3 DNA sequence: TGTGCCAGCTCTCGGGACAGGGGAGCTGAGCAGTACTTC. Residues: CASSRDRGAEQYF.

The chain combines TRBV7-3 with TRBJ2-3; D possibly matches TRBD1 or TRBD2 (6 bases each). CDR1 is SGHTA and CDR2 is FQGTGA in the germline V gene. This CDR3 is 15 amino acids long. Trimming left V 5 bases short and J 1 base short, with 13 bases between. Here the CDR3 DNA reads TGTGCCAGCAGCAAAGGGGGGAAGGGCACAGATACGCAGTATTTT. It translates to CASSKGGKGTDTQYF.

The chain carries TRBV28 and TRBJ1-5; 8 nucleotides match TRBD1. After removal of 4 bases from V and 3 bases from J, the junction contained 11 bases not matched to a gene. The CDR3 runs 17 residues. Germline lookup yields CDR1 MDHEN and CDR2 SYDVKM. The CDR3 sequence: CASSSGGLGTHNQPQHF. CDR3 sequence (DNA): TGTGCCAGCAGTTCAGGGGGCCTGGGTACTCACAATCAGCCCCAGCATTTT.

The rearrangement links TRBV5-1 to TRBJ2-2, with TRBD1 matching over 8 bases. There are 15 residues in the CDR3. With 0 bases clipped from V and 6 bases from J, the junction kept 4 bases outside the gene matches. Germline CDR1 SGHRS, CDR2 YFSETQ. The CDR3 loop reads CASSLGTGSAGELFF. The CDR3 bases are TGCGCCAGCAGCTTGGGGACAGGGAGCGCCGGGGAGCTGTTTTTT.

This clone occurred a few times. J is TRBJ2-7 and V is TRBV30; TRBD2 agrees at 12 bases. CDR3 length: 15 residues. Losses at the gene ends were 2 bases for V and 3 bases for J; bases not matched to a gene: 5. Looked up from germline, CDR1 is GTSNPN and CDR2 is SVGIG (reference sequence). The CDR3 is CAWSSPTSGSYEQYF. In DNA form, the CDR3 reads TGTGCCTGGAGTTCCCCGACTAGCGGGAGCTACGAGCAGTACTTC. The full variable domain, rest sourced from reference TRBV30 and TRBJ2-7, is SQTIHQWPATLVQPVGSPLSLECTVEGTSNPNLYWYRQAAGRGLQLLFYSVGIGQISSEVPQNLSASRPQDRQFILSSKKLLLSDSGFYLCAWSSPTSGSYEQYFGPGTRLTVT.

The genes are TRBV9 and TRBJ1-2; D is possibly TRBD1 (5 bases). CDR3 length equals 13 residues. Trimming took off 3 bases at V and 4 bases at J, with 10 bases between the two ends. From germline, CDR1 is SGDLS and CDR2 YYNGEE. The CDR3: CASSATGAYGYTF. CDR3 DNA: TGTGCCAGCAGCGCCACCGGGGCCTATGGCTACACCTTC. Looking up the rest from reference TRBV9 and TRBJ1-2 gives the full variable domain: DSGVTQTPKHLITATGQRVTLRCSPRSGDLSVYWYQQSLDQGLQFLIQYYNGEERAKGNILERFSAQQFPDLHSELNLSSLELGDSALYFCASSATGAYGYTFGSGTRLTVV.

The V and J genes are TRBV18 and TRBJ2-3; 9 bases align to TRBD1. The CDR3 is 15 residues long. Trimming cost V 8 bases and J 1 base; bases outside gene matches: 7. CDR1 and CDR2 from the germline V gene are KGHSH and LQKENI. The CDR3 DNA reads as TGTGCCAGCACGCTAACAGGGGGCGGCACAGATACGCAGTATTTT. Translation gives CASTLTGGGTDTQYF.

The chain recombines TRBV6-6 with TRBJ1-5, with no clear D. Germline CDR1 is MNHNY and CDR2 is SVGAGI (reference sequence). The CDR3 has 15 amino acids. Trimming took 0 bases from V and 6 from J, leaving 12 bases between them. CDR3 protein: CASSYSPGNGQPQHF. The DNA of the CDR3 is TGTGCCAGCAGTTACTCCCCGGGGAATGGTCAGCCCCAGCATTTT.

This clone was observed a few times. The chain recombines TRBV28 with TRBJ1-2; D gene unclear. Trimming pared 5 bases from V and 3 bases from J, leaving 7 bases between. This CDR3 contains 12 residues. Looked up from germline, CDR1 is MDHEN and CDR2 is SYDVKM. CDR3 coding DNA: TGTGCCAGCAGTCAAGGGCACTATGGCTACACCTTC. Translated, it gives CASSQGHYGYTF.

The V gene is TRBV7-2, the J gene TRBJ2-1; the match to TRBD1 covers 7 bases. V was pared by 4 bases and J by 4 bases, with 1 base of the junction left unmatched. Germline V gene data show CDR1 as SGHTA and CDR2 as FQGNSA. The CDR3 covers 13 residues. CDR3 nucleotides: TGTGCCAGCAGCTGGGACAGTTACAATGAGCAGTTCTTC. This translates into CASSWDSYNEQFF.

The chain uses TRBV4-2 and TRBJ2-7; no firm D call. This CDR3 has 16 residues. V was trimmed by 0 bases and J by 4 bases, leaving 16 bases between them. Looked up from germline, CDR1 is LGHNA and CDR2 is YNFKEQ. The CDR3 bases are TGTGCCAGCAGCCAAGATCGGAGAACACAGCAATACGAGCAGTACTTC. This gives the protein CASSQDRRTQQYEQYF.

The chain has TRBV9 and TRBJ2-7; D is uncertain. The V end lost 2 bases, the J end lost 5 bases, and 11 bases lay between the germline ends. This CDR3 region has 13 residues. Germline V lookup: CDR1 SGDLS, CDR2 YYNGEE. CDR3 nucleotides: TGTGCCAGCAGCGTTCGGGCAGGTCACGAGCAGTACTTC. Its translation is CASSVRAGHEQYF.

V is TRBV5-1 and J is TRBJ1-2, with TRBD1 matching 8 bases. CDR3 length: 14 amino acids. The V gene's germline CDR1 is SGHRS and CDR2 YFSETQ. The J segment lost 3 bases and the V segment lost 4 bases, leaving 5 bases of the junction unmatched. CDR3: CASSPLTGDYGYTF. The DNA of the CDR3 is TGCGCCAGCAGCCCGCTGACAGGGGACTATGGCTACACCTTC.